A selection of T cell receptor beta chains follows, all from one sample in a study of identical twins. One entry per CDR3 protein, called by TCRdb with MiXCR from the 5' RACE reads. The sample includes a few hundred thousand distinct CDR3 sequences, roughly 10% of them seen just once. Sequenced sample: naive T cells sorted from blood. The receptors shown here come from a woman aged 45-65 years in good health. The conserved cysteine and the conserved F or W are not part of the CDR3 here. A D gene is named only where the DNA matches it firmly. Some rows have no size entry. The others give once, few or many, or a class for an expanded clone.

ATSRGLAGGPTPTDTQY | TRBJ2-3 | . | TRBV15 | TRBD2
SARDGPGGPPETQY | TRBJ2-5 | many | TRBV20-1 | TRBD2
ASSLVTGLVEQF | TRBJ2-1 | few | TRBV5-1 | .
ASSPRRIEQF | TRBJ2-1 | many | TRBV7-2 | .
ATSSGQGDIQY | TRBJ2-4 | many | TRBV15 | TRBD1
ASSYETGLATNEQF | TRBJ2-1 | many | TRBV5-1 | TRBD2
ASSLAKRLGSKNIQY | TRBJ2-4 | few | TRBV7-9 | .
ASSQGGARTRGEQF | TRBJ2-1 | few | TRBV7-2 | .
SAQQWGVGTEAF | TRBJ1-1 | many | TRBV29-1 | .
ASGNLAGGPLEQY | TRBJ2-7 | . | TRBV12-5 | TRBD2
SARGGYHYEQY | TRBJ2-7 | many | TRBV29-1 | TRBD1
ASSPGGALHYGYT | TRBJ1-2 | . | TRBV12-3/TRBV12-4 | .
ASSQLAGNNEQF | TRBJ2-1 | . | TRBV14 | TRBD2
SVGVTGELF | TRBJ2-2 | many | TRBV29-1 | .
ASSLREKETQY | TRBJ2-5 | few | TRBV7-3 | .
ASGTAGLAGEETQY | TRBJ2-5 | few | TRBV3-1 | TRBD2
ASTPDRDVVNEQF | TRBJ2-1 | many | TRBV12-3/TRBV12-4 | TRBD1